The 7 T cell receptor beta chains reported below all come from one sample, sequenced in a study of graft-versus-host responses after intestinal transplantation. These TCRs are of unknown antigen specificity. Some clones are missing from TCRdb's copy, which holds only in-frame ones; the method was immunoSEQ multiplex PCR. The sample holds more than 90,000 clones, approximately 92% seen once. The source was unstimulated CD8+ T cells sorted from spleen or lymph node cells, collected before intestinal transplant. These receptors came from a human donor who received an intestinal transplant.

This rearrangement joins TRBV10-3 to TRBJ2-7; no firm D call. This CDR3 is 17 amino acids long. V lost 2 bases and J 0 bases, leaving 17 bases between the germline ends. From germline, CDR1 is ENHRY and CDR2 SYGVKD. The CDR3 spells CAISEGLVLGISYEQYF. CDR3 bases: TGTGCCATCAGTGAGGGCCTAGTGTTAGGAATCTCCTACGAGCAGTACTTC.

The chain employs TRBV7-9 and TRBJ2-3, with 7 bases lining up with TRBD2. In germline, CDR1 is SEHNR, CDR2 FQNEAQ (reference sequence). The J segment lost 0 bases and the V segment lost 5 bases, leaving 8 bases of the junction unmatched. The CDR3 runs to 16 residues. CDR3 coding DNA: TGTGCCAGCAGCCCTTCTAGCGGAGCTAGCACAGATACGCAGTATTTT. This encodes CASSPSSGASTDTQYF.

The rearrangement links TRBV15 to TRBJ2-3; D gene uncertain. This CDR3 contains 15 residues. Trimming left V 8 bases short and J 2 bases short, with 17 bases between. Germline V lookup: CDR1 LNHNV, CDR2 YYDKDF (reference sequence). The CDR3 region has the DNA TGTGCCACCCACCGCGGAGACTTTAACACAGATACGCAGTATTTT. Protein: CATHRGDFNTDTQYF.

V and J are TRBV6-5 and TRBJ1-2; 8 bases map to TRBD1. There are 13 residues in the CDR3. The V gene's germline CDR1 is MNHEY and CDR2 SVGAGI. J gave up 8 bases and V 6 bases, and 8 bases lay outside the gene matches. CDR3 coding DNA: TGTGCCAGCAGCTCGACAGGGGTCTTGGGCTACACCTTC. Residues: CASSSTGVLGYTF.

This clone was seen a handful of times. The chain joins TRBV6-6 to TRBJ1-2; tentatively, D is TRBD1 (5 bases). Germline loops: CDR1 MNHNY, CDR2 SVGAGI (reference sequence). This CDR3 region has 13 residues. V gave up 2 bases and J gave up 5 bases, with 9 bases separating them. CDR3 region: CASSYPGRYGYTF. The CDR3 nucleotides read TGTGCCAGCAGTTACCCAGGGCGGTATGGCTACACCTTC.

DNA of the CDR3: TGTGCCAGCAGTTTTTCGGGGGGAAATCAGCCCCAGCATTTT. This translates into CASSFSGGNQPQHF. V is TRBV27 and J is TRBJ1-5; a possible D gene is TRBD1 (5 bases). CDR3 size: 14 residues. The V and J ends lost 3 bases and 4 bases respectively, with 10 bases between them. Germline V lookup: CDR1 MNHEY, CDR2 SMNVEV (reference sequence).

The CDR3 region has the DNA TGTGCCAGGCCTCAGAAGGGTGCGGGTTACAATGAGCAGTTCTTC. Translating it yields CARPQKGAGYNEQFF. The J gene is TRBJ2-1, the V gene TRBV19; weak D call: TRBD2 (5 bases). Germline loops: CDR1 LNHDA, CDR2 SQIVND (reference sequence). Trimming removed 9 bases from V and 4 bases from J, with 19 bases in between. The CDR3 is 15 residues long.